The source of this T cell receptor (beta chain) is a study of T cell responses to AZD1222 COVID-19 vaccine. The CDR3 runs to 13 residues. The ends were cut back, 6 bases at V and 4 bases at J, with 12 bases in the middle. CDR1 is SQVTM, CDR2 ANQGSEA, per germline. The repertoire was sequenced with immunoSEQ multiplex PCR; TCRdb's copy has only in-frame clones and lacks some. Of 150,000 or so clones in the sample, approximately 86% are singletons; the top ten hold under 8%. This clone was detected only once. The rearrangement uses TRBV29-1 and TRBJ2-2; maybe TRBD2 (6 bases). This TCR was recovered from an adult who had recovered from COVID-19. Material: peripheral blood, obtained after recovery from COVID-19. The DNA for the CDR3 is TGCAGCGTCGCGCGGGGATTCACCGGGGAGCTGTTTTTT. Translating it yields CSVARGFTGELFF.